One and the same sample provided the 14 T cell receptor beta chains below, sequenced in a study of relationships among human T cell subsets. From mRNA, alpha and beta CDR3 regions were amplified using semiquantitative ARM-PCR. ARM-PCR used tagged nested gene-specific primers, then communal superprimers for exponential amplification. TCRdb used MiXCR to reprocess the multiplex PCR reads, holding one entry per CDR3 protein. The sample records approximately 15,000 distinct CDR3 sequences, less than 80% being singletons. Sequencing was carried out using total T cells sorted from blood. The receptors here all came from a man in his forties or fifties in good health.

This chain links TRBV11-2 with TRBJ2-2, with 10 bases lining up with TRBD2. Germline loops: CDR1 SGHAT, CDR2 FQNNGV. The J segment lost 5 bases and the V segment lost 5 bases, leaving 5 bases of the junction unmatched. There are 15 residues in the CDR3. The CDR3 DNA sequence: TGTGCCAGCAGCATAGCGGGGGGCTGGACCGGGGAGCTGTTTTTT. Residues: CASSIAGGWTGELFF. The full variable domain, rest sourced from reference TRBV11-2 and TRBJ2-2, is EAGVAQSPRYKIIEKRQSVAFWCNPISGHATLYWYQQILGQGPKLLIQFQNNGVVDDSQLPKDRFSAERLKGVDSTLKIQPAKLEDSAVYLCASSIAGGWTGELFFGEGSRLTVL.

The table lists this clonotype with a count of one. An end of the junction does not agree with germline; a read error may underlie this. The chain recombines TRBV5-4 with TRBJ1-2, with D perhaps matching TRBD1 (5 bases). Per the germline V gene, CDR1 is SGHNT and CDR2 is YYREEE (reference sequence). CDR3 length: 15 amino acids. CDR3 DNA: TGCGCCAGCAGCGAAAGCAACCCGGGGACGGGTGGCTACACCTTC. Amino acid sequence: CASSESNPGTGGYTF. Full variable domain (missing parts from reference TRBV5-4 and TRBJ1-2): ETGVTQSPTHLIKTRGQQVTLRCSSQSGHNTVSWYQQALGQGPQFIFQYYREEENGRGNFPPRFSGLQFPNYSSELNVNALELDDSALYLCASSESNPGTGGYTFGSGTRLTVV.

This clonotype was found a few times. V gene TRBV20-1 combines with J gene TRBJ2-7; 10 positions agree with TRBD1. The CDR3 contains 14 residues. Germline loops: CDR1 DFQATT, CDR2 SNEGSKA (reference sequence). Trimming removed 5 bases from V and 7 bases from J; junction bases left unmatched: 11. The CDR3 bases are TGCAGTGCTCCTCCCGGGACAGGGGATAGAGAGCAGTACTTC. Protein product: CSAPPGTGDREQYF.

The chain employs TRBV12-3 or TRBV12-4 and TRBJ1-4, with no clear D. The CDR3 covers 12 residues. V lost 5 bases and J 7 bases, leaving 8 bases between the germline ends. CDR3 bases: TGTGCCAGCAGTCGATCCAGTGAAAAACTGTTTTTT. Encoded protein: CASSRSSEKLFF.

The rearrangement uses TRBV5-4 and TRBJ2-5; tentative D call: TRBD1 (7 bases). CDR3 length: 14 residues. Germline values: CDR1 SGHNT, CDR2 YYREEE (reference sequence). The V end lost 2 bases, the J end lost 5 bases, and 13 bases lay between the germline ends. The DNA for the CDR3 is TGTGCCAGCAGCTTTCAGGGGGGCTATGAGACCCAGTACTTC. It yields the protein CASSFQGGYETQYF.

V is TRBV19 and J is TRBJ1-1, with D unresolved. CDR1 and CDR2 (germline): LNHDA, SQIVND (reference sequence). V was trimmed by 11 bases and J by 0 bases, leaving 13 bases between them. CDR3 length: 13 amino acids. CDR3 sequence reads: CASRTALNTEAFF. CDR3 coding DNA: TGTGCCTCTAGAACCGCGTTGAACACTGAAGCTTTCTTT.

This sequence joins TRBV29-1 and TRBJ1-1, with TRBD1 identical over 9 bases. Germline V CDR1 and CDR2: SQVTM, ANQGSEA. V was pared by 5 bases and J by 6 bases, with 7 bases of the junction left unmatched. This CDR3 is 13 amino acids long. CDR3 amino acids: CSVLGGQGPEAFF. The DNA of the CDR3 is TGCAGCGTTCTCGGGGGACAGGGACCTGAAGCTTTCTTT.

Only a few counts were recorded for this clonotype. The J gene is TRBJ2-1, the V gene TRBV10-2; the match to TRBD2 covers 7 bases. With V trimmed by 2 bases and J by 7 bases, 8 bases remained unmatched. The CDR3 length is 15 residues. CDR1 and CDR2 (germline): WSHSY, SAAADI. The chain's CDR3 is CASSEGTNGRNEQFF. The DNA of the CDR3 is TGCGCCAGCAGTGAGGGGACTAACGGGAGAAATGAGCAGTTCTTC.

V usage is TRBV11-2 and J usage is TRBJ2-7, with D possibly TRBD1 on 7 matching bases. CDR1 and CDR2 from the germline V gene are SGHAT and FQNNGV. The CDR3 extends over 15 amino acids. V was trimmed by 1 base and J by 6 bases, leaving 16 bases between them. CDR3 coding DNA: TGTGCCAGCAGCTTAGGAATAGGAGGGGGCGGCGAGCAGTACTTC. Its protein is CASSLGIGGGGEQYF.

The rearrangement links TRBV25-1 to TRBJ2-1; no clear D gene. Germline V lookup: CDR1 MGHDK, CDR2 SYGVNS. This CDR3 spans 11 amino acids. V was shortened by 8 bases and J by 7 bases, with 9 bases between the two germline ends. CDR3: CASSRVNEQFF. CDR3 nucleotides: TGTGCCAGCTCACGGGTGAATGAGCAGTTCTTC.

The genes are TRBV28 and TRBJ2-7; weak D call: TRBD1 (6 bases). The CDR3 is 13 amino acids. The germline V gene encodes CDR1 MDHEN and CDR2 SYDVKM. V lost 6 bases to trimming and J lost 5 bases, with 14 bases between them. The CDR3 region is CASRGAIANEQYF. The DNA of the CDR3 is TGTGCCAGCAGGGGGGCTATTGCCAACGAGCAGTACTTC. The full variable domain, with the rest looked up from reference TRBV28 and TRBJ2-7, is DVKVTQSSRYLVKRTGEKVFLECVQDMDHENMFWYRQDPGLGLRLIYFSYDVKMKEKGDIPEGYSVSREKKERFSLILESASTNQTSMYLCASRGAIANEQYFGPGTRLTVT.

This clonotype appeared a single time. A read error may account for a junction end that differs from germline. V and J are TRBV10-3 and TRBJ1-5; 9 bases map to TRBD1. The CDR3 extends over 13 amino acids. Germline assignment: CDR1 ENHRY and CDR2 SYGVKD. The DNA of the CDR3 is TGTGCCATCAGTGAGCTACCGGGACAGGGTAAAGATTTT. This gives the protein CAISELPGQGKDF.

V gene TRBV30 combines with J gene TRBJ2-7, with a weak D call TRBD1 (6 bases). Germline V CDR1 and CDR2: GTSNPN, SVGIG (reference sequence). Trimming removed 5 bases from V and 0 bases from J, with 14 bases in between. The length of the CDR3 is 14 residues. Here the CDR3 DNA reads TGTGCCTGGTCGCACAGGGTTTACTCCTACGAGCAGTACTTC. Its protein is CAWSHRVYSYEQYF.

This chain joins TRBV10-3 and TRBJ2-5; no firm D call. The CDR3 covers 12 residues. Trimming pared 3 bases from V and 4 bases from J, leaving 6 bases between. Germline CDR1 ENHRY, CDR2 SYGVKD. CDR3 amino acids: CAISEELETQYF. The DNA of the CDR3 is TGTGCCATCAGTGAAGAACTAGAGACCCAGTACTTC.